Here is one T cell receptor beta chain with its context. The germline V and J ends were trimmed by 1 base and 2 bases, with 10 bases remaining between them. The length of the CDR3 is 15 residues. From germline, CDR1 is SGHDT and CDR2 YYEEEE. The data are from a study of control samples from healthy donors and cancer patients. Profiled with immunoSEQ multiplex PCR; TCRdb holds only in-frame clones, not every one. The sample has hundreds of thousands of clones, 80% to 95% seen once. This receptor was obtained from a man aged 40-49 years with head and neck cancer. The chain uses TRBV5-6 and TRBJ2-1, with no clear D. Specimen: PBMCs. CDR3 sequence: CASSLNALPYNEQFF. Here the CDR3 DNA reads TGTGCCAGCAGCTTGAACGCCCTTCCCTACAATGAGCAGTTCTTC. Looking up the rest from reference TRBV5-6 and TRBJ2-1 gives the full variable domain: DAGVTQSPTHLIKTRGQQVTLRCSPKSGHDTVSWYQQALGQGPQFIFQYYEEEERQRGNFPDRFSGHQFPNYSSELNVNALLLGDSALYLCASSLNALPYNEQFFGPGTRLTVL.